This TCR beta chain was sequenced during a study of molecular identifiers for immune sequencing clone quantification. This clonotype was seen a few times. Its antigen remains unknown. The junction does not match germline at one end; this may be a read error. TCRdb independently ran MiXCR on the PCR reads; one entry per CDR3 protein. The sample has approximately 680,000 distinct CDR3 sequences, about 25% seen once. Notes on the study in general: The study found clones above 20 RNA copies held over 98% of effector molecules and under 1% in naive cells.

The CDR3 is made up of 12 amino acids. Germline lookup yields CDR1 MNHEY and CDR2 SVGAGI. The chain has TRBV6-5 and TRBJ1-1; D possibly corresponds to TRBD1 (5 bases). This clonotype was sampled from a human donor in good health. Some libraries in this study had Jurkat cell RNA spiked in. The sample comprised naive CD8+ T cells from blood, with Jurkat cell RNA spiked in. The subset was: FACS-sorted CD8+CD4-CCR7+CD45RA+ naive T cells. The CDR3 coding sequence is TGTGTCAGCAGTTTTGGGGGTACTGAAGCTTTCTTT. Protein: CVSSFGGTEAFF.